The 2 T cell receptor beta chains below come from one sample, sequenced in a study of OX40 agonist ivuxolimab in advanced cancers. The data were produced by immunoSEQ multiplex PCR, yet TCRdb's version contains in-frame clones alone and is incomplete. The data show about 42,000 clones, roughly 77% seen once. The material sequenced was CD4+ or CD8+ T cells sorted from blood, taken in a trial of the OX40 agonist ivuxolimab. The receptors originated from an adult with an advanced solid tumor such as melanoma, head and neck, liver or kidney cancer.

The chain links TRBV16 to TRBJ2-1; 10 positions match TRBD2. This CDR3 is built from 15 residues. CDR1 KGHSY and CDR2 FQNENV come from the germline V gene. The V segment lost 5 bases and the J segment 2 bases; nucleotides outside the gene matches: 3. The CDR3 sequence: CASSKTSGTYNEQFF. The CDR3 DNA is TGTGCCAGCAGCAAAACTAGCGGGACCTACAATGAGCAGTTCTTC.

This chain uses TRBV6-5 with TRBJ2-3, with D possibly being TRBD1 (6 bases). Germline values: CDR1 MNHEY, CDR2 SVGAGI. V lost 6 bases, J lost 5 bases, and 12 bases lay in between. The CDR3 consists of 13 residues. The CDR3 sequence: CASSLNREDTQYF. The CDR3 nucleotides read TGTGCCAGCAGCCTCAACAGGGAAGATACGCAGTATTTT.